This T cell receptor beta chain was identified during a study of shared clonotypes between healthy human individuals. Assay: immunoSEQ multiplex PCR; the TCRdb copy retains only in-frame clones and omits some. The sample has over 2,000,000 clones, around 95% seen once. The V segment lost 2 bases and the J segment 6 bases; nucleotides outside the gene matches: 10. Looked up from germline, CDR1 is SGHRS and CDR2 is YFSETQ. The CDR3 is 15 residues long. Terminally differentiated effector memory CD45RA+ cells were excluded from the naive CD8 cells, which were CD45RO-negative and positively selected for CCR7.

The V and J genes are TRBV5-1 and TRBJ1-2; 7 bases line up with TRBD1. The receptor comes from a man younger than 30 in good health. Some clones in this sample may be carry-over from other donors' samples. Specimen: naive CD8+ T cells from PBMCs. CDR3 loop: CASSLRQGVRDGYTF. DNA of the CDR3: TGCGCCAGCAGCTTAAGACAGGGAGTGAGGGATGGCTACACCTTC.